There are many counts of the clone carrying this T cell receptor beta chain. The sample belongs to a study of T cells in Graves' hyperthyroidism and ophthalmopathy. RNA transcripts yielded amplified TCR beta CDR3 regions. An initial round of RT-PCR targeting the TCR CDR3 relied on the HTBI primer set. TCRdb reprocessed the multiplex PCR reads with MiXCR, giving one entry per CDR3 protein. Of 300,000 to 450,000 distinct CDR3 sequences listed, 15% to 17% are singletons. The material sequenced was blood. This clonotype originated in a young woman with Graves' hyperthyroidism that later progressed to Graves' ophthalmopathy.

The DNA for the CDR3 is TGTGCCAGCAGTTACCAGCTCGTGAACACTGAAGCTTTCTTT. This codes for CASSYQLVNTEAFF. This sequence joins TRBV6-1 and TRBJ1-1; D gene ambiguous. CDR1 is MNHNS and CDR2 is SASEGT in the germline V gene. The V end lost 5 bases, the J end lost 0 bases, and 10 bases lay between the germline ends. The length of the CDR3 is 14 residues.